These 15 T cell receptor beta chains were sequenced from one sample in a study of blood T cell repertoires in COVID-19. Here immunoSEQ multiplex PCR was the method, and the copy in TCRdb shows in-frame clones only, minus some. Of over 250,000 clones in the sample, around 91% were seen once. Input material: PBMCs or T cells enriched from blood (not recorded which). These receptors were taken from a woman aged 18-35 years who had recovered from COVID-19.

The chain links TRBV5-1 to TRBJ2-3, with TRBD1 as a possible D gene (6 bases). The CDR3 consists of 14 residues. Germline V gene data show CDR1 as SGHRS and CDR2 as YFSETQ. Trimming left V 2 bases short and J 2 bases short, with 9 bases between. CDR3 loop: CASSLGGYTDTQYF. The CDR3 nucleotides read TGCGCCAGCAGCTTAGGGGGTTACACAGATACGCAGTATTTT.

This chain links TRBV6-5 with TRBJ1-5; a weak D match, TRBD1 (6 bases). The V and J ends lost 6 bases and 0 bases respectively, with 12 bases between them. The CDR3 spans 15 residues. CDR1 is MNHEY, CDR2 SVGAGI, per germline. The CDR3 region has the DNA TGTGCCAGCAGCCTGGGGACAAGTAGCAATCAGCCCCAGCATTTT. It specifies CASSLGTSSNQPQHF.

The V and J genes are TRBV27 and TRBJ1-2; TRBD1 matches 8 bases. The CDR3 is made up of 14 amino acids. The V and J ends lost 7 bases and 4 bases, in that order; junction bases with no gene match: 8. CDR1 and CDR2 (germline): MNHEY, SMNVEV (reference sequence). DNA for the CDR3: TGTGCCAGCAAACGACAGGGGCTCGCCTATGGCTACACCTTC. It encodes CASKRQGLAYGYTF.

The rearrangement joins TRBV5-5 to TRBJ2-2, with a tentative D call TRBD1 (5 bases). This CDR3 region has 15 residues. CDR1 and CDR2 (germline): SGHKS, YYEKEE (reference sequence). Trimming removed 4 bases at V and 2 bases at J, with 12 bases between. CDR3 protein: CASSKQVTNTGELFF. The CDR3 coding sequence is TGTGCCAGCAGCAAACAGGTGACAAACACCGGGGAGCTGTTTTTT.

This chain uses TRBV5-6 with TRBJ1-2; no reliable D call. Germline V gene lookup returns CDR1 SGHDT and CDR2 YYEEEE. The CDR3 runs to 13 residues. Trimming cost V 1 base and J 7 bases, with 11 bases left between them. CDR3 in amino acids: CASSLSGESGYTF. The CDR3 DNA reads as TGTGCCAGCAGCTTGTCCGGGGAGAGTGGCTACACCTTC.

The CDR3 spells CASSKDRGLNQPQHF. CDR3 in DNA: TGTGCCAGCAGCAAGGACAGGGGACTTAATCAGCCCCAGCATTTT. The genes are TRBV6-5 and TRBJ1-5; TRBD1 matches 9 bases. Germline trimming cut 6 bases from V and 4 bases from J; bases unmatched to any gene: 7. CDR3 length equals 15 residues. The germline V gene has CDR1 MNHEY and CDR2 SVGAGI.

This clone appeared a single time. The rearrangement links TRBV4-1 to TRBJ1-5; D call uncertain. The CDR3 runs 15 residues. CDR1 MGHRA and CDR2 YSYEKL come from the germline V gene. V lost 0 bases to trimming and J lost 3 bases, with 9 bases between them. The CDR3: CASSQEGRVNQPQHF. The CDR3 DNA reads TGCGCCAGCAGCCAAGAAGGCCGGGTCAATCAGCCCCAGCATTTT.

V and J are TRBV5-4 and TRBJ2-7; TRBD2 matches at 7 bases. Germline-derived CDR1 and CDR2 are SGHNT and YYREEE (reference sequence). Trimming at V came to 4 bases and at J to 2 bases, leaving 12 bases not matched to a gene. CDR3 length: 16 amino acids. Here the CDR3 DNA reads TGTGCCAGCAGCCCGTCCGGGGACTACGCTGCCTACGAGCAGTACTTC. Translation: CASSPSGDYAAYEQYF.

The rearrangement joins TRBV2 to TRBJ1-2; a weak D match, TRBD1 (5 bases). Trimming cost V 7 bases and J 4 bases, with 19 bases left between them. In germline, CDR1 is SNHLY, CDR2 FYNNEI. There are 15 residues in the CDR3. CDR3 region: CASTPSTGLPYGYTF. In DNA, the CDR3 is TGTGCCAGCACCCCCTCCACGGGACTCCCCTATGGCTACACCTTC.

The CDR3 loop is CASSIGGDRVEKLFF. Written as DNA, the CDR3 is TGTGCCAGTAGTATAGGAGGGGACAGGGTTGAAAAACTGTTTTTT. The rearrangement uses TRBV19 and TRBJ1-4; 9 positions match TRBD1. Per the germline V gene, CDR1 is LNHDA and CDR2 is SQIVND (reference sequence). The CDR3 covers 15 residues. Trimming cost V 1 base and J 7 bases; bases outside gene matches: 4.

The chain couples TRBV6-1 to TRBJ2-5; D ambiguous. The CDR3 extends over 14 amino acids. Germline V CDR1 and CDR2: MNHNS, SASEGT. Trimming cost V 1 base and J 5 bases, with 11 bases left between them. CDR3 DNA sequence: TGTGCCAGCAGTGAAGGAGAGGTGTGGGAGACCCAGTACTTC. Translating gives CASSEGEVWETQYF.

The V call is TRBV9, the J call TRBJ1-6; possible D gene TRBD1, 5 bases. The CDR3 loop spans 15 amino acids. V lost 1 base, J lost 10 bases, and 15 bases lay in between. The germline V gene has CDR1 SGDLS and CDR2 YYNGEE. This CDR3 is CASSVMKQGGSPLHF. The CDR3, as DNA: TGTGCCAGCAGCGTAATGAAGCAGGGAGGATCACCCCTCCACTTT.

J is TRBJ2-5 and V is TRBV5-1; the D gene is possibly TRBD2 (6 bases). The CDR3 is made up of 13 amino acids. The ends were cut back, 0 bases at V and 6 bases at J, with 9 bases in the middle. Germline V gene data show CDR1 as SGHRS and CDR2 as YFSETQ. The CDR3 DNA reads TGCGCCAGCAGCTTGGGCGGGGCAAAGACCCAGTACTTC. Its translation is CASSLGGAKTQYF.

V gene TRBV5-1 combines with J gene TRBJ2-3; 9 nucleotides match TRBD2. The V gene's germline CDR1 is SGHRS and CDR2 YFSETQ. CDR3 length: 17 amino acids. Unmatched junction bases numbered 7, after V lost 0 bases and J lost 2 bases. The CDR3 reads CASSLAASGDNTDTQYF. The CDR3 coding sequence is TGCGCCAGCAGCTTGGCAGCTAGCGGGGATAACACAGATACGCAGTATTTT.

The chain has TRBV6-5 and TRBJ2-2, with D tentatively TRBD1 (5 bases). The germline V gene has CDR1 MNHEY and CDR2 SVGAGI. The ends were cut back, 6 bases at V and 1 base at J, with 12 bases in the middle. The CDR3 consists of 15 residues. The CDR3 protein is CASRSTDRNTGELFF. The CDR3 DNA reads TGTGCCAGCAGGTCGACAGATCGGAACACCGGGGAGCTGTTTTTT.